The clone carrying this T cell receptor beta chain has a handful of counts. Its antigen is undetermined. The germline gives CDR1 SQVTM, CDR2 ANQGSEA. Deletions cut 4 bases from V and 5 bases from J, with 11 bases between. The CDR3 is 13 residues long. TCRdb used MiXCR to reprocess the 5' RACE reads, holding one entry per CDR3 protein. The sample holds 670,000 or so distinct CDR3 sequences, about 20% seen once. The data are from a study of CD8 T cells in ankylosing spondylitis. Points from the study as a whole: Significantly higher representation of disease-linked clones was reported for matched ankylosing spondylitis synovial fluid. Relatively rare in peripheral blood, disease-linked clones were also CD8+. A motif in TCR beta, a set of eight highly homologous variants, appeared characteristic of ankylosing spondylitis blood.

This TCR was recovered from a male donor with ankylosing spondylitis. The sequenced material came from blood, either unsorted or a sorted T cell fraction (not recorded which). V gene TRBV29-1 combines with J gene TRBJ2-2, with D perhaps matching TRBD1 (5 bases). Written as DNA, the CDR3 is TGCAGCGTTGGGCAGGGTAGGACCGGGGAGCTGTTTTTT. Amino acids: CSVGQGRTGELFF.